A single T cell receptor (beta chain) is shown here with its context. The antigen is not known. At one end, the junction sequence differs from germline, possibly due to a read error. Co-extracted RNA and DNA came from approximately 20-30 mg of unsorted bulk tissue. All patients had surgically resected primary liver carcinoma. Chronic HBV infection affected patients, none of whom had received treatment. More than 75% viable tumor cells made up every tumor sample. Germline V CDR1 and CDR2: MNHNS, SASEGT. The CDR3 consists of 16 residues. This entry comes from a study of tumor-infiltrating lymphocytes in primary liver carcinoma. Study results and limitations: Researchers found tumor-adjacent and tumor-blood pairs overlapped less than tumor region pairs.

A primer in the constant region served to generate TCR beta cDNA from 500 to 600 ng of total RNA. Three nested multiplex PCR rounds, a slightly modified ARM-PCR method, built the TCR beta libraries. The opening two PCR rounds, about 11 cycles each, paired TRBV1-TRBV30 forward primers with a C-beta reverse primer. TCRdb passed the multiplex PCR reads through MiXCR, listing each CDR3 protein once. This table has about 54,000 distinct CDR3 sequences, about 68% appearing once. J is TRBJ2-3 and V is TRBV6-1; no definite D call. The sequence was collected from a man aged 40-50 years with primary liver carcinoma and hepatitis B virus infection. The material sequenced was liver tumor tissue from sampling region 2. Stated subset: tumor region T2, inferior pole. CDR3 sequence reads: CASSQLVGLTADTRYF. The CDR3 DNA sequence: TGTGCCAGCAGTCAATTAGTGGGTTTAACCGCAGATACGCGGTATTTT.